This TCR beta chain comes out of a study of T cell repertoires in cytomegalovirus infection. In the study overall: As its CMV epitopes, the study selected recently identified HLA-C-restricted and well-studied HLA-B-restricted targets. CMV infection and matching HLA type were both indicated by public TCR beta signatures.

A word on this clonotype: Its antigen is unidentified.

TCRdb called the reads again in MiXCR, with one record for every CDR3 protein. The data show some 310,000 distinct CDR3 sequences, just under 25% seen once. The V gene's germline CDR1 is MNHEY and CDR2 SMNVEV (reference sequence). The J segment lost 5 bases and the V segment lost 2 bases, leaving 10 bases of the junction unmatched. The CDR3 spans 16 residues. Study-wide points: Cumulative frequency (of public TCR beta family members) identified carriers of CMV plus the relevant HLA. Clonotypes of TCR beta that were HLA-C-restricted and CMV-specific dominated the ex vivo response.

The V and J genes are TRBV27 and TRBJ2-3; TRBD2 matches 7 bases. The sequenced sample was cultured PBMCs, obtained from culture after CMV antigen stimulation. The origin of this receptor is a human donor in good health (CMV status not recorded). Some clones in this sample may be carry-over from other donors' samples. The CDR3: CASSLTGGARGDTQYF. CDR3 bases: TGTGCCAGCAGTTTAACGGGAGGCGCACGAGGAGATACGCAGTATTTT.